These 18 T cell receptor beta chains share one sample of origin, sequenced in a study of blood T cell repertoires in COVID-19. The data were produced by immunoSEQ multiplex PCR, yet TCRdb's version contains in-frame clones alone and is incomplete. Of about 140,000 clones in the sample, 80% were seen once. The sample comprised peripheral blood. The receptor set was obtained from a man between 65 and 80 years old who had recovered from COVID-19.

The CDR3 nucleotides are TGTGCCAGCAGCAGGTCCTGGAGTAGGGGTTACGAGCAGTACTTC. Its translation is CASSRSWSRGYEQYF. This chain links TRBV9 with TRBJ2-7, with TRBD1 as a possible D gene (5 bases). The length of the CDR3 is 15 residues. Trimming cost V 4 bases and J 4 bases, with 18 bases left between them. In germline, CDR1 is SGDLS, CDR2 YYNGEE.

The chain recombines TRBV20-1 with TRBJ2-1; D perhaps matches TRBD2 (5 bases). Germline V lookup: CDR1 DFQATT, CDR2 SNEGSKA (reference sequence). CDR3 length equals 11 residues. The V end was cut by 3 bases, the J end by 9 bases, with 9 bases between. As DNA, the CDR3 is TGCAGTGCTAGGGACTCGTTTGAGCAGTTCTTC. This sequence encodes CSARDSFEQFF.

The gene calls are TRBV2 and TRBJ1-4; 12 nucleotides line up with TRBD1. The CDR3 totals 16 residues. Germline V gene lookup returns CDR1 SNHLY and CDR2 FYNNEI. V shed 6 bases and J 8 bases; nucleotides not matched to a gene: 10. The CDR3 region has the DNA TGTGCCAGCAGAGCCGGGACAGGGGGCGTCGGGGAAAAACTGTTTTTT. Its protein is CASRAGTGGVGEKLFF.

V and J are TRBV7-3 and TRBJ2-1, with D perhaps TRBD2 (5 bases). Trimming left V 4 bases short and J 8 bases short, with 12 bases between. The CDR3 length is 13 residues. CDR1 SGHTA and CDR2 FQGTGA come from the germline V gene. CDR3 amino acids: CASSWTAIDEQFF. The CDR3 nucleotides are TGTGCCAGCAGCTGGACTGCAATCGATGAGCAGTTCTTC.

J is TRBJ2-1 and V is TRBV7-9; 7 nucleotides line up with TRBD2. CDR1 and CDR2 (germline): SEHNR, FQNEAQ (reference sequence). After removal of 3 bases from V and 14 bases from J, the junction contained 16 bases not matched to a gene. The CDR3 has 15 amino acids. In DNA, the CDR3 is TGTGCCAGCAGCTTGTTGGGGGGGACCCTAGATATCGAGTTCTTC. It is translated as CASSLLGGTLDIEFF.

CDR3 nucleotides: TGTGCCAGCAGCCGCCCGACTAGCGGGAGAACGGATGAGCAGTTCTTC. It translates to CASSRPTSGRTDEQFF. The chain joins TRBV3-1 (or the pseudogene TRBV3-2) to TRBJ2-1, with TRBD2 matching over 12 bases. This CDR3 has 16 amino acids. Trimming at V came to 4 bases and at J to 8 bases, leaving 9 bases not matched to a gene. Germline V lookup: CDR1 LGHDT, CDR2 YNNKEL (reference sequence).

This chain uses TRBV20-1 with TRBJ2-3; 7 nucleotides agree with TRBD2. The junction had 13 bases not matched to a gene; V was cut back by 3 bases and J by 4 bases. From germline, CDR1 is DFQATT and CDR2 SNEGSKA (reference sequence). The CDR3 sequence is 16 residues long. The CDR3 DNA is TGCAGTGCTAGTTTGGCTAGCGGCCCTAGGGCAGATACGCAGTATTTT. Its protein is CSASLASGPRADTQYF.

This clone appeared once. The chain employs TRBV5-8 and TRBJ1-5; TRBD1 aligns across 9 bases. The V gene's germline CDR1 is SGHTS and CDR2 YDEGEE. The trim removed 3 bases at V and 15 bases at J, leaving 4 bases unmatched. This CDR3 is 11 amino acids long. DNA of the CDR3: TGTGCCAGCAGCTCTGGACAGGGGCCGCATTTT. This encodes CASSSGQGPHF.

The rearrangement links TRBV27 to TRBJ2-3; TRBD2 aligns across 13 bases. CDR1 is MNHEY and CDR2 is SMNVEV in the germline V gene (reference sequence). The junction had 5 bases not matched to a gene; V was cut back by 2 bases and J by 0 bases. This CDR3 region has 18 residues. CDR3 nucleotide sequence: TGTGCCAGCAGTTTAAAGGGACTAGCGGGAATTAGCACAGATACGCAGTATTTT. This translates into CASSLKGLAGISTDTQYF.

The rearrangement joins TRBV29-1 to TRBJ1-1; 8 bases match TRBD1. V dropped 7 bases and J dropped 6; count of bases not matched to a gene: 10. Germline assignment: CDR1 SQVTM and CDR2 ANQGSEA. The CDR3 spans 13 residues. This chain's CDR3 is CSAPTQGVPEAFF. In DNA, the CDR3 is TGCAGCGCACCTACACAGGGGGTACCTGAAGCTTTCTTT.

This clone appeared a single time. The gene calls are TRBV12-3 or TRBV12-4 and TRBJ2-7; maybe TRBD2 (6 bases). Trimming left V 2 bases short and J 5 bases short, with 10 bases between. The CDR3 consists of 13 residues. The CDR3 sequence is CASSLTSSNEQYF. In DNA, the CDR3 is TGTGCCAGCAGTTTAACTAGCAGCAACGAGCAGTACTTC.

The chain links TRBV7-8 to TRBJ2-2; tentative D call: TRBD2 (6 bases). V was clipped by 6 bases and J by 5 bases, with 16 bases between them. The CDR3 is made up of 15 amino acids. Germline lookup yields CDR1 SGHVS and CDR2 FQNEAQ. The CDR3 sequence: CASRSRLAITGELFF. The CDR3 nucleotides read TGTGCCAGCAGGTCGAGGCTAGCGATAACCGGGGAGCTGTTTTTT.

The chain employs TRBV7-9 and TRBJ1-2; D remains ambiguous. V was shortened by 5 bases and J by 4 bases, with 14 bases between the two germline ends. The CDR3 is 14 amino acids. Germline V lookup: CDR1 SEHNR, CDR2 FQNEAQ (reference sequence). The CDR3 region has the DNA TGTGCCAGCAGCCAACTGACAAATCCCTATGGCTACACCTTC. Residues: CASSQLTNPYGYTF.

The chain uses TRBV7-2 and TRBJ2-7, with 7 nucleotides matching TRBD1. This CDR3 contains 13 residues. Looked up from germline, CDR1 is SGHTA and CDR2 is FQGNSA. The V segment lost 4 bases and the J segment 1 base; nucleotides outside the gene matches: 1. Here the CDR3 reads CASSWDSSYEQYF. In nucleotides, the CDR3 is TGTGCCAGCAGCTGGGACAGTTCCTACGAGCAGTACTTC. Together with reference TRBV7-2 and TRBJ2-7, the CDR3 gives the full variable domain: GAGVSQSPSNKVTEKGKDVELRCDPISGHTALYWYRQSLGQGLEFLIYFQGNSAPDKSGLPSDRFSAERTGGSVSTLTIQRTQQEDSAVYLCASSWDSSYEQYFGPGTRLTVT.

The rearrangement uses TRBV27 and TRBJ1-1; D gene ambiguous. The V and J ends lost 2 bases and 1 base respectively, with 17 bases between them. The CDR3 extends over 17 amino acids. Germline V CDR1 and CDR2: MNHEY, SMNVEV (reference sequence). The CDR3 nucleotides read TGTGCCAGCAGTTTAGCCTCTGAAAATGCGGAGAACACTGAAGCTTTCTTT. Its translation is CASSLASENAENTEAFF.

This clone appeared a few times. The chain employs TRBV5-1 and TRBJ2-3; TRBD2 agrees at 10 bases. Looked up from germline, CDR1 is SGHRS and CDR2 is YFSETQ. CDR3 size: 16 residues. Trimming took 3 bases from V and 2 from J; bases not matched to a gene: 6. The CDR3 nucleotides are TGCGCCAGCAGCTCGGATGGGACTAGCGCCACAGATACGCAGTATTTT. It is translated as CASSSDGTSATDTQYF.

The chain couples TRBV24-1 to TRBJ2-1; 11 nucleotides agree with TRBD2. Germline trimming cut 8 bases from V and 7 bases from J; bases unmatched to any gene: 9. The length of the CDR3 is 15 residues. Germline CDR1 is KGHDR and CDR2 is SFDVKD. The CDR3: CATNRLAGHRNEQFF. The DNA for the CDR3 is TGTGCCACCAACCGACTAGCGGGACACCGTAATGAGCAGTTCTTC.

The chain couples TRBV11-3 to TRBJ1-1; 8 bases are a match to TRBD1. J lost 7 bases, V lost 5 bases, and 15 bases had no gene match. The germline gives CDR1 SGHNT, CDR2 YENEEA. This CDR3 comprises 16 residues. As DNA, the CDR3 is TGTGCCAGCAGCCGGGACCGACAGGGGATTAAGGGTGAAGCTTTCTTT. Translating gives CASSRDRQGIKGEAFF.